These T cell receptor beta chains were read from a single sample in a study of cytomegalovirus exposure and HLA in healthy donors. Some clones are missing from TCRdb's copy, which holds only in-frame ones; the method was immunoSEQ multiplex PCR. The table lists 150,000 or so clones, roughly four fifths of them singletons. The sequenced material came from PBMCs. The receptor set was obtained from a woman under 30 in good health and CMV-seropositive. The CDR3 runs from the conserved cysteine through the conserved F or W. D genes are given only for firm matches.

CDR3 protein | J gene | V gene | D gene
CASSPRQGDQPQHF | TRBJ1-5 | TRBV6-1 | TRBD1
CASSAGPGADTGELFF | TRBJ2-2 | TRBV9 | NA
CASSPQLGGRDTQYF | TRBJ2-3 | TRBV10-1 | TRBD1
CASSLSPGGASTDTQYF | TRBJ2-3 | TRBV28 | TRBD2
CASSNKLAVQPYEQYF | TRBJ2-7 | TRBV21-1 | NA
CASSLGASVSEKLFF | TRBJ1-4 | TRBV5-5 | NA
CAIRDRGIYEQYF | TRBJ2-7 | TRBV10-3 | TRBD1
CASSSGTGGGTDTQYF | TRBJ2-3 | TRBV11-3 | TRBD1
CASSLAGQDPAPLHF | TRBJ1-6 | TRBV5-1 | TRBD1
CASSPPRDRDSGNTIYF | TRBJ1-3 | TRBV7-9 | TRBD1
CASSPDRYSSYEQYF | TRBJ2-7 | TRBV5-4 | NA
CASSPFVMGTAYEQYF | TRBJ2-7 | TRBV4-1 | TRBD1
CASSTGLRETQYF | TRBJ2-5 | TRBV7-9 | NA
CATPKDRWPGELFF | TRBJ2-2 | TRBV5-1 | TRBD1
CASSLNRAYEQYF | TRBJ2-7 | TRBV7-8 | NA
CASSLDGTDNEQFF | TRBJ2-1 | TRBV11-3 | NA
CASSLALSSGGYEQFF | TRBJ2-1 | TRBV7-7 | TRBD2
CASSQGGERQPQHF | TRBJ1-5 | TRBV4-1 | NA
CASSTRDRVEETQYF | TRBJ2-5 | TRBV4-2 | TRBD1
CASSTSGNNQPQHF | TRBJ1-5 | TRBV27 | NA
CASSLLLAGRQETQYF | TRBJ2-5 | TRBV14 | TRBD2
CATSRELGRGRSAWGYTF | TRBJ1-2 | TRBV15 | TRBD1
CASNGGLTDTQYF | TRBJ2-3 | TRBV19 | NA
CASSGSNRPTPGDEQYF | NA | TRBV9 | NA
CASSMPRASGFSTDTQYF | TRBJ2-3 | TRBV19 | TRBD2
CASSQTGYNEQFF | TRBJ2-1 | TRBV4-1 | TRBD1
CATRMAEYNEQFF | TRBJ2-1 | TRBV27 | NA
CASGLGTGQGSTEAFF | TRBJ1-1 | TRBV12-5 | TRBD1
CSAPSGSEAFF | TRBJ1-1 | TRBV20-1 | NA
CASRQSLYGEAFF | TRBJ1-1 | TRBV2 | NA
CAISERGGGTDTQYF | TRBJ2-3 | TRBV10-3 | NA
CASSDHTTDRRHGYTF | TRBJ1-2 | TRBV4-1 | NA
CASSLAPGLFTDTQYF | TRBJ2-3 | TRBV5-6 | TRBD2
CASSNSGGINEKLFF | TRBJ1-4 | TRBV19 | TRBD1
CASSIGQGNTEAFF | TRBJ1-1 | TRBV19 | NA
CASSARDSPVRYF | TRBJ2-7 | TRBV7-9 | TRBD1
CASSPAGVSTDTQYF | TRBJ2-3 | TRBV10-2 | NA
CASSLRGWSSGNTIYF | TRBJ1-3 | TRBV5-6 | NA
CASSSTSTANTEAFF | TRBJ1-1 | TRBV7-2 | NA
CASSIGQGAGGELFF | TRBJ2-2 | TRBV19 | TRBD1
CASSPNDWTGRLYTGELFF | TRBJ2-2 | TRBV4-3 | TRBD1
CASSQTGTDGNTIYF | TRBJ1-3 | TRBV4-1 | TRBD1
CASSSLTANTEAFF | TRBJ1-1 | TRBV5-4 | NA
CASSAQGDEQFF | TRBJ2-1 | TRBV6-4 | NA
CARVRGTWKDTQYF | TRBJ2-3 | TRBV10-1 | NA
CASSPGRGNTDTQYF | TRBJ2-3 | TRBV4-1 | TRBD2
CASSLFGSTDTQYF | TRBJ2-3 | TRBV27 | NA
CASSLNAGLAGELFF | TRBJ2-2 | TRBV7-9 | NA
CASSLAAGTRDTQYF | TRBJ2-3 | TRBV5-1 | NA
CASWTSGGDEQFF | TRBJ2-1 | TRBV18 | TRBD2
CASSPDRGGRQPQHF | TRBJ1-5 | TRBV5-8 | TRBD1
CASSLGTSVGNTGELFF | TRBJ2-2 | TRBV5-4 | TRBD2
CASSPVPVSNEQFF | TRBJ2-1 | TRBV18 | NA
CASSLTPIIRTGQETQYF | TRBJ2-5 | TRBV7-9 | TRBD1